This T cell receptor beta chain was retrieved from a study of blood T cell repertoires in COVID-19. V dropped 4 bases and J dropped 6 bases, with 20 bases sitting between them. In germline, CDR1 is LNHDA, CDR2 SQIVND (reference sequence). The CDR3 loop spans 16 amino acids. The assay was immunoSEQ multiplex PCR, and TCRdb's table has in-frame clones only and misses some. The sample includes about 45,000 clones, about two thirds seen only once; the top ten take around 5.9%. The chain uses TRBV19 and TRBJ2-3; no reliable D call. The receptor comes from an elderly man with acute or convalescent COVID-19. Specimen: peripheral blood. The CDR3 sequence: CASSTRQPVPFDTQYF. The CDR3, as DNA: TGTGCCAGTAGTACACGACAACCGGTCCCCTTCGATACGCAGTATTTT.